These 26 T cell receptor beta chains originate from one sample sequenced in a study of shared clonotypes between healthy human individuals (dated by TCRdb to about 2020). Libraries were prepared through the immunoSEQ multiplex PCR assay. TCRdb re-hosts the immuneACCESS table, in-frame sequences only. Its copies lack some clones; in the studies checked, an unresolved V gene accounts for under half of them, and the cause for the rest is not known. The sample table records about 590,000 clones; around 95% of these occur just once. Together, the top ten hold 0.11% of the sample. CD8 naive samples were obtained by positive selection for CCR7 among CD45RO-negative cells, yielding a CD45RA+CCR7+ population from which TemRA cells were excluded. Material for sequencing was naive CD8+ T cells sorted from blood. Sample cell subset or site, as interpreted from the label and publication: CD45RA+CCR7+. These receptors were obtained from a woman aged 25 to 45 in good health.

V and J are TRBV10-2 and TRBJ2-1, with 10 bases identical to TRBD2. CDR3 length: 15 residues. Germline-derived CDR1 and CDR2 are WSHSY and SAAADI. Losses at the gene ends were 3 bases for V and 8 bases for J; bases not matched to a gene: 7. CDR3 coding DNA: TGCGCCAGCAGTGAATCCCTAGCGGGAGACTATGAGCAGTTCTTC. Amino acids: CASSESLAGDYEQFF.

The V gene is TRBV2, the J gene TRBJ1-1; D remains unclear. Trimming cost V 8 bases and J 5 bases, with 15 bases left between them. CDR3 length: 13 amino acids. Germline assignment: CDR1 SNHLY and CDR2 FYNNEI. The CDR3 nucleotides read TGTGCCAGCGGGCGGGGAGGTCGGACTGAAGCTTTCTTT. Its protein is CASGRGGRTEAFF.

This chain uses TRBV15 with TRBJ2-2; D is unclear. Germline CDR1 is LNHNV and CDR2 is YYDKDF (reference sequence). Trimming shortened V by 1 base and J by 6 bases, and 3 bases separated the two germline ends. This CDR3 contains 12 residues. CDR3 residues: CATSRAAGELFF. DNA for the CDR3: TGTGCCACCAGCAGAGCGGCCGGGGAGCTGTTTTTT.

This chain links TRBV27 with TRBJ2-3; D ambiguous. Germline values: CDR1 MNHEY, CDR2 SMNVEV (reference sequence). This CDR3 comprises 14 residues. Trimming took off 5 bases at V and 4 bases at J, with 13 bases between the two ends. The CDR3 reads CASSRSVGPDTQYF. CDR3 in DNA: TGTGCCAGCAGTCGCAGCGTAGGCCCAGATACGCAGTATTTT.

The CDR3 here is CASSLELVVTGTQYF. The CDR3 DNA is TGTGCCAGCAGCTTAGAACTTGTCGTTACGGGGACCCAGTACTTC. The chain links TRBV7-8 to TRBJ2-5, with D hard to call. This CDR3 spans 15 amino acids. V lost 1 base to trimming and J lost 7 bases, with 16 bases between them. Per the germline V gene, CDR1 is SGHVS and CDR2 is FQNEAQ.

The CDR3 coding sequence is TGTGCCAGCAGCTTAGAGCTTCCTCAGGGGGCAAACACTGAAGCTTTCTTT. It is translated as CASSLELPQGANTEAFF. The genes are TRBV7-8 and TRBJ1-1, with 8 nucleotides matching TRBD1. The CDR3 has 17 residues. CDR1 and CDR2 from the germline V gene are SGHVS and FQNEAQ. V shed 1 base, J shed 2 bases, and the junction held 9 bases outside the gene matches.

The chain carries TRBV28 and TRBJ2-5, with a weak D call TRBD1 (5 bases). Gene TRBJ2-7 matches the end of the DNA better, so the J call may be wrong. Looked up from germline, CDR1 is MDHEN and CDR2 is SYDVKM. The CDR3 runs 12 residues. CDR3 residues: CASSLWDNEQYF. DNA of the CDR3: TGTGCCAGCAGTTTATGGGACAACGAGCAGTACTTC.

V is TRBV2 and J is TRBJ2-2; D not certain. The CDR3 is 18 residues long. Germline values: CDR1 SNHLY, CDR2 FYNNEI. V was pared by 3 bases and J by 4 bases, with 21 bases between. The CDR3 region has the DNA TGTGCCAGCAGTGAGTTCTTCCAACGGGTGCCTGGCACCGGGGAGCTGTTTTTT. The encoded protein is CASSEFFQRVPGTGELFF.

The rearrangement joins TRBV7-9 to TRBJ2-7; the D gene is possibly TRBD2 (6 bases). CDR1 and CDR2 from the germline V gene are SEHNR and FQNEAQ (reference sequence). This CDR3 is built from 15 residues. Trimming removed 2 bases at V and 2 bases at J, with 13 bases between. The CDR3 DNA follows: TGTGCCAGCAGCTTAATGGAGGGAGATACCTACGAGCAGTACTTC. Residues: CASSLMEGDTYEQYF. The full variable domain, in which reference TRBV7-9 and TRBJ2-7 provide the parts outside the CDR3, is DTGVSQNPRHKITKRGQNVTFRCDPISEHNRLYWYRQTLGQGPEFLTYFQNEAQLEKSRLLSDRFSAERPKGSFSTLEIQRTEQGDSAMYLCASSLMEGDTYEQYFGPGTRLTVT.

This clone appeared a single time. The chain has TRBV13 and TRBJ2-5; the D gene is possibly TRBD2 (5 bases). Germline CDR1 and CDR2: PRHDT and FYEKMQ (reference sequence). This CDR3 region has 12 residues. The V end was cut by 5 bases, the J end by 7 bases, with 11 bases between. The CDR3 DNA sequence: TGTGCCAGCAGCCTTTCACGGGGGACCCAGTACTTC. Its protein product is CASSLSRGTQYF.

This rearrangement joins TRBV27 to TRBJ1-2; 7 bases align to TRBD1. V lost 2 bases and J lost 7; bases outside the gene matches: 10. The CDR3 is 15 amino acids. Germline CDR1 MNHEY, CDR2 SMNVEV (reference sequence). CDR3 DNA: TGTGCCAGCAGTTTAGTAGAGGGGGCGCAGGGTGGCTACACCTTC. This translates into CASSLVEGAQGGYTF.

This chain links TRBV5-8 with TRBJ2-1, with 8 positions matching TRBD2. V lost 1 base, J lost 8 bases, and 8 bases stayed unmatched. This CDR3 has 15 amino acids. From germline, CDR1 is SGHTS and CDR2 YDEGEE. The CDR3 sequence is CASSLTAGGYDEQFF. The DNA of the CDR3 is TGTGCCAGCAGCTTGACGGCGGGAGGATACGATGAGCAGTTCTTC.

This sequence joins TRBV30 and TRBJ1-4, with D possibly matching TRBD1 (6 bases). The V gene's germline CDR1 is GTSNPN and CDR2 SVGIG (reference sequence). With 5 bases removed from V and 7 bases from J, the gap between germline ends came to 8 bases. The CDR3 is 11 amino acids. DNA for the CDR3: TGTGCCTGGCAAGGGGGTGAAAAACTGTTTTTT. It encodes CAWQGGEKLFF.

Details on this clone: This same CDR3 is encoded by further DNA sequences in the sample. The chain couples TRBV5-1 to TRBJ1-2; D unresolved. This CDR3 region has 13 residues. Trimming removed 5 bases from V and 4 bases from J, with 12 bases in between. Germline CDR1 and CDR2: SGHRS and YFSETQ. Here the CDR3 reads CASSPGGAYGYTF. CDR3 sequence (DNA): TGCGCCAGCAGTCCAGGTGGAGCCTATGGCTACACCTTC.

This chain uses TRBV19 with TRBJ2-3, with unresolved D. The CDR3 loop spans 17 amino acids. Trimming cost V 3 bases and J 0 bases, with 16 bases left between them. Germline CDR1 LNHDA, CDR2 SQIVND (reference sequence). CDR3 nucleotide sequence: TGTGCCAGTAGTATCTCCCTGCAGTTGGGAAGCACAGATACGCAGTATTTT. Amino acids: CASSISLQLGSTDTQYF.

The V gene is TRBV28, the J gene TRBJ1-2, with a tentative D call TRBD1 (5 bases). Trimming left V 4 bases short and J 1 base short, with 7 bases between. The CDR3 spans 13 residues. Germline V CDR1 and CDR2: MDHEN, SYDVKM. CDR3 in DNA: TGTGCCAGCAGTTCGGACATTAACTATGGCTACACCTTC. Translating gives CASSSDINYGYTF.

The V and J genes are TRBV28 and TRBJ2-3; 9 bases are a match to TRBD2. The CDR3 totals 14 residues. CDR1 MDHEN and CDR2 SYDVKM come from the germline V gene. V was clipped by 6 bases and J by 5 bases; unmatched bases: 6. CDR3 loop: CASRAGGARDTQYF. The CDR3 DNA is TGTGCCAGCAGAGCGGGGGGAGCGAGAGATACGCAGTATTTT.

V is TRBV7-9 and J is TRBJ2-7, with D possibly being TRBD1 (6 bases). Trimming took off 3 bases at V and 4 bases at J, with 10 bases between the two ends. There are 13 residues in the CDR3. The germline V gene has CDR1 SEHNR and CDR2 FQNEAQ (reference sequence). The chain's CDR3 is CASSFLQGYEQYF. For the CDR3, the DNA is TGTGCCAGCAGCTTCCTCCAGGGGTACGAGCAGTACTTC.

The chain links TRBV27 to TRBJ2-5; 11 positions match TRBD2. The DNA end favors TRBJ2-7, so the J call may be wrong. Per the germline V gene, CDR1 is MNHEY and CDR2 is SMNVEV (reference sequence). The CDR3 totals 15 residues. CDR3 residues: CASSQGLADSYEQYF. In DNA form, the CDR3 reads TGTGCCAGCAGCCAGGGACTAGCGGATTCCTACGAGCAGTACTTC.

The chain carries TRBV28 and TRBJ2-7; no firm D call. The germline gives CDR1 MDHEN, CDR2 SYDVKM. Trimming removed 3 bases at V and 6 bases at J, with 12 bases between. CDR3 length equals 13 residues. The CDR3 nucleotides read TGTGCCAGCAGTTTCAGTCAGGTCGGCGAGCAGTACTTC. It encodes CASSFSQVGEQYF.

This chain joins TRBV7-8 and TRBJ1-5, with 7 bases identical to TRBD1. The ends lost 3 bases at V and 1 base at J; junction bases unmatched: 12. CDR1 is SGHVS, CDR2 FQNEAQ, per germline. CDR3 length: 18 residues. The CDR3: CASSLRNRGRRSNQPQHF. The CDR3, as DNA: TGTGCCAGCAGCTTGAGAAACAGGGGCCGACGGAGCAATCAGCCCCAGCATTTT.

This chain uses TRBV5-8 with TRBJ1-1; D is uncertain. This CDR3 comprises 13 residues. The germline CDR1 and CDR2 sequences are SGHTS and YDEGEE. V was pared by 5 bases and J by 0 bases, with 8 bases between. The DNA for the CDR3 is TGTGCCAGCAGTTCGCAGGTGAACACTGAAGCTTTCTTT. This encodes CASSSQVNTEAFF.

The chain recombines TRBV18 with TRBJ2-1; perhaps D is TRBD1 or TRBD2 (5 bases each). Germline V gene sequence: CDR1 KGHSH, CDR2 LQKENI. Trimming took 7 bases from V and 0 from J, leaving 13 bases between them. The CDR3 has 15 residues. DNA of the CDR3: TGTGCCAGCTTGTCAGGGACCCACTCCTACAATGAGCAGTTCTTC. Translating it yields CASLSGTHSYNEQFF.

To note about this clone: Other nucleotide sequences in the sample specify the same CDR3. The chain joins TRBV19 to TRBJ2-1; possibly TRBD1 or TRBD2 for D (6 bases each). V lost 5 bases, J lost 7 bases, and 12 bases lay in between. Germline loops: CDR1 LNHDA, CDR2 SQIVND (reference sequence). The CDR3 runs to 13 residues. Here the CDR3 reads CASSPGGGNEQFF. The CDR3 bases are TGTGCCAGTAGTCCCGGAGGGGGGAATGAGCAGTTCTTC.

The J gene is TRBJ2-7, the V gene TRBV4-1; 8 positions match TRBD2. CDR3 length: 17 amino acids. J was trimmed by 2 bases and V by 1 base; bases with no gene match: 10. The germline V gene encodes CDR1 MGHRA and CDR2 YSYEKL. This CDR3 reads CASSQGPGGLVTYEQYF. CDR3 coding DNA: TGCGCCAGCAGCCAAGGCCCCGGGGGACTAGTAACCTACGAGCAGTACTTC.

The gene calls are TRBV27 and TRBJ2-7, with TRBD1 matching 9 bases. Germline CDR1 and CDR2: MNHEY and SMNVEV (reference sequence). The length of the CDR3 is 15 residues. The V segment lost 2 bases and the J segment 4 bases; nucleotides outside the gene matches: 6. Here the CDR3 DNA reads TGTGCCAGCAGTTTAGCGGACAGGGGAAGGTACGAGCAGTACTTC. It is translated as CASSLADRGRYEQYF.